This TCR beta chain comes out of a study of cytomegalovirus exposure and HLA in healthy donors. In the PCR, 60 Vbeta and 13 Jbeta primers were used. The assay was immunoSEQ multiplex PCR, and TCRdb's table has in-frame clones only and misses some. This table has 95,000 to 150,000 clones, roughly 80% appearing once. Germline CDR1 and CDR2: SNHLY and FYNNEI. This CDR3 has 15 residues. The V end lost 10 bases, the J end lost 2 bases, and 21 bases lay between the germline ends. The sequenced material came from PBMCs. The TCR comes from a young man in good health and CMV-seronegative. This chain joins TRBV2 and TRBJ2-7, with D hard to call. The CDR3 region has the DNA TGTGCCACTTCTAACCCCAGGAAACCGCCCTACGAGCAGTACTTC. It encodes CATSNPRKPPYEQYF.